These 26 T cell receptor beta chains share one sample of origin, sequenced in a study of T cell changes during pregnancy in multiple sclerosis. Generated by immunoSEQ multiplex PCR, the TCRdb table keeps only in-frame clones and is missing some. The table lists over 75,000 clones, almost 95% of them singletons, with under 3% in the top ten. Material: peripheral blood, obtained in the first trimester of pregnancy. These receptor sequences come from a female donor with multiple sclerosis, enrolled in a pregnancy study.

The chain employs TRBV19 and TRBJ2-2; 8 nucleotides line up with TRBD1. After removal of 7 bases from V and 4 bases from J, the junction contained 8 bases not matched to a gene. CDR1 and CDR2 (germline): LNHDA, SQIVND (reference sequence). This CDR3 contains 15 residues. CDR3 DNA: TGTGCCAGTATCCGGACAGGGATAAGCACCGGGGAGCTGTTTTTT. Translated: CASIRTGISTGELFF. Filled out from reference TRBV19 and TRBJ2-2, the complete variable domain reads DGGITQSPKYLFRKEGQNVTLSCEQNLNHDAMYWYRQDPGQGLRLIYYSQIVNDFQKGDIAEGYSVSREKKESFPLTVTSAQKNPTAFYLCASIRTGISTGELFFGEGSRLTVL.

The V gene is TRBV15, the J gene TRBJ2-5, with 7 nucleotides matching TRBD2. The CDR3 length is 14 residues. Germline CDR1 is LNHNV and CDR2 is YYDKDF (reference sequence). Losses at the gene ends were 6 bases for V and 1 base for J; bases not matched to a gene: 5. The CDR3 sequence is CATSVLAAQETQYF. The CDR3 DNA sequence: TGTGCCACCAGTGTGCTAGCGGCCCAAGAGACCCAGTACTTC.

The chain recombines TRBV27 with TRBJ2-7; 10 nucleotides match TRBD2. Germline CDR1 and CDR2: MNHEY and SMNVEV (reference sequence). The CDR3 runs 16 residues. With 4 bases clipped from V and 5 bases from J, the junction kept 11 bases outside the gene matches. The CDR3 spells CASSSLAGVAVDEQYF. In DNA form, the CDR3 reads TGTGCCAGCAGTTCCCTAGCGGGAGTGGCGGTCGACGAGCAGTACTTC.

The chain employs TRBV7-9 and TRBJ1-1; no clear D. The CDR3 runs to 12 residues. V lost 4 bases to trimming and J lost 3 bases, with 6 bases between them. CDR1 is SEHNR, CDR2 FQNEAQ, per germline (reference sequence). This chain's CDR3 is CASSWAYTEAFF. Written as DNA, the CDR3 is TGTGCCAGCAGCTGGGCCTACACTGAAGCTTTCTTT.

The CDR3 spells CASSLGVQGTISYEQYF. CDR3 DNA: TGCGCCAGCAGCTTGGGGGTCCAGGGGACCATTTCCTACGAGCAGTACTTC. This chain connects TRBV5-1 to TRBJ2-7, with D perhaps TRBD1 (6 bases). Trimming removed 0 bases at V and 1 base at J, with 17 bases between. The CDR3 extends over 17 amino acids. The germline V gene has CDR1 SGHRS and CDR2 YFSETQ.

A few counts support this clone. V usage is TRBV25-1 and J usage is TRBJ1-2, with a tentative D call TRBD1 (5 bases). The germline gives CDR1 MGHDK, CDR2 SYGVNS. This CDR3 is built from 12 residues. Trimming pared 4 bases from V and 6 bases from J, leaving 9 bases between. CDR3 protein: CASSVTGHGYTF. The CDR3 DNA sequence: TGTGCCAGCAGTGTAACAGGCCATGGCTACACCTTC.

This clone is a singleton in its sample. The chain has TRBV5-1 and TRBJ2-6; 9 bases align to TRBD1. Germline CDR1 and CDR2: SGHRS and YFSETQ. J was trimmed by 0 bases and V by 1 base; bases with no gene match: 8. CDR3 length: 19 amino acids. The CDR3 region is CASSLWFGQGTSGANVLTF. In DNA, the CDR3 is TGCGCCAGCAGCTTGTGGTTTGGACAGGGGACCTCTGGGGCCAACGTCCTGACTTTC.

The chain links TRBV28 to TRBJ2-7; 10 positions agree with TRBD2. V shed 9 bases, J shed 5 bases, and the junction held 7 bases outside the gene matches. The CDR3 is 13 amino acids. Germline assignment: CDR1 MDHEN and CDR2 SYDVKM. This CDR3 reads CASLAGDSNEQYF. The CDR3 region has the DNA TGTGCCAGTCTAGCGGGAGACTCTAACGAGCAGTACTTC.

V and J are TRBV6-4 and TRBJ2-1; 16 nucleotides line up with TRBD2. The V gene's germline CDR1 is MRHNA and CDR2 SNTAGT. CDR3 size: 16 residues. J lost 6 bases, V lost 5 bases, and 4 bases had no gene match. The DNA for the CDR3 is TGTGCCAGCAGTAAAGGGACTAGCGGGAGGGCCAATGAGCAGTTCTTC. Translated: CASSKGTSGRANEQFF.

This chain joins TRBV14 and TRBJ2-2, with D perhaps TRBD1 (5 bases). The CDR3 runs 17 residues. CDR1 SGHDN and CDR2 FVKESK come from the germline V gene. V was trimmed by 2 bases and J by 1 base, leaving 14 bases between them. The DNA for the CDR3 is TGTGCCAGCAGCCAAATCCGTCCAGGGCAGAACACCGGGGAGCTGTTTTTT. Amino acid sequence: CASSQIRPGQNTGELFF.

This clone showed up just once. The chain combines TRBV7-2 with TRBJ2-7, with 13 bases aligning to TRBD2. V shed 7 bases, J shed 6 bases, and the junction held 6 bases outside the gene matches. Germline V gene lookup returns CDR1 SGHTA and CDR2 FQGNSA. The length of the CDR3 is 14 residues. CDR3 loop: CASNPGLAGREQYF. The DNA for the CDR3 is TGTGCCAGCAACCCGGGACTAGCGGGACGCGAGCAGTACTTC. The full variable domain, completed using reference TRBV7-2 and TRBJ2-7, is GAGVSQSPSNKVTEKGKDVELRCDPISGHTALYWYRQSLGQGLEFLIYFQGNSAPDKSGLPSDRFSAERTGGSVSTLTIQRTQQEDSAVYLCASNPGLAGREQYFGPGTRLTVT.

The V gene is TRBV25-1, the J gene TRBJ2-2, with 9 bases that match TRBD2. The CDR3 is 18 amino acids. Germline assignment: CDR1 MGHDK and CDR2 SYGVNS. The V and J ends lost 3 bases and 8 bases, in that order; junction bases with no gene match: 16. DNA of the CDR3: TGTGCCAGCAGTGACGGACAGAGCGGGAGGAATCGAGCGGGGGAGCTGTTTTTT. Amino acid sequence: CASSDGQSGRNRAGELFF.

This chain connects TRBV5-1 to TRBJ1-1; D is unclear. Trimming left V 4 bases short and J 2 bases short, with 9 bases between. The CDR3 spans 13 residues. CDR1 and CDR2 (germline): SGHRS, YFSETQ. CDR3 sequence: CASSQEVNTEAFF. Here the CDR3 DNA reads TGCGCCAGCAGCCAGGAGGTCAACACTGAAGCTTTCTTT.

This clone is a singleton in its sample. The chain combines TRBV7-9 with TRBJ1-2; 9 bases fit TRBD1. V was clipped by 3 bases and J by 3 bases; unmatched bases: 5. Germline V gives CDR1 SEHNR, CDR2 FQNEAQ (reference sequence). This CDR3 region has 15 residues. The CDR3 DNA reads TGTGCCAGCAGCTTCCGGGACAGGGCAGACTATGGCTACACCTTC. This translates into CASSFRDRADYGYTF.

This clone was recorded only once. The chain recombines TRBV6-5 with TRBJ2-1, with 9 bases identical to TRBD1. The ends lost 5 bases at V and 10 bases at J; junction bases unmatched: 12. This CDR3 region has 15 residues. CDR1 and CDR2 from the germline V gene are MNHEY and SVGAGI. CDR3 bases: TGTGCCAGCAGTCCTACCGGGACAGGGTTGAGGGAGCAGTTCTTC. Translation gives CASSPTGTGLREQFF.

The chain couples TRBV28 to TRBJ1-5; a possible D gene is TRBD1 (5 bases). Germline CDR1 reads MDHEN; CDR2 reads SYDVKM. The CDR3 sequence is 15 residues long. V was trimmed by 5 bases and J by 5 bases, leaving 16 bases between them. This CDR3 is CASSVPGGADQPQHF. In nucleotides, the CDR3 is TGTGCCAGCAGTGTCCCGGGAGGGGCGGATCAGCCCCAGCATTTT.

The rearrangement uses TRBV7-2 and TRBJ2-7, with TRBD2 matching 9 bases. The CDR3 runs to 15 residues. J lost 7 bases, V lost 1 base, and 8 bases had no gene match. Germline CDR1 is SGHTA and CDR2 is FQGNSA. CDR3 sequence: CASSLVVAGVGEQYF. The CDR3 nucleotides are TGTGCCAGCAGCTTAGTTGTAGCGGGAGTTGGGGAGCAGTACTTC.

CDR3 loop: CASSPRFSGRIGGELFF. The CDR3 bases are TGTGCCAGCAGCCCGCGGTTTAGCGGGAGGATCGGCGGGGAGCTGTTTTTT. The J gene is TRBJ2-2, the V gene TRBV13; 10 nucleotides agree with TRBD2. Germline V gene data show CDR1 as PRHDT and CDR2 as FYEKMQ (reference sequence). The CDR3 is made up of 17 amino acids. V gave up 5 bases and J gave up 7 bases; unmatched junction bases: 13.

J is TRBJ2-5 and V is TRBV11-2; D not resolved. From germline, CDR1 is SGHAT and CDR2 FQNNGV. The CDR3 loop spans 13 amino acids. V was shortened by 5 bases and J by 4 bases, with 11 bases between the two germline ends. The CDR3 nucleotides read TGTGCCAGCAGCCCAGGCGCCAGAGAGACCCAGTACTTC. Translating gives CASSPGARETQYF.

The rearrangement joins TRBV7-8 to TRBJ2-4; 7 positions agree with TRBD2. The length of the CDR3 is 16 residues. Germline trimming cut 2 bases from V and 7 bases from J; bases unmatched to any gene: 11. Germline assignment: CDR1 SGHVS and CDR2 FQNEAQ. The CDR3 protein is CASSLKIEFGGNIQYF. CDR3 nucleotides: TGTGCCAGCAGCTTAAAAATTGAGTTCGGGGGGAACATTCAGTACTTC.

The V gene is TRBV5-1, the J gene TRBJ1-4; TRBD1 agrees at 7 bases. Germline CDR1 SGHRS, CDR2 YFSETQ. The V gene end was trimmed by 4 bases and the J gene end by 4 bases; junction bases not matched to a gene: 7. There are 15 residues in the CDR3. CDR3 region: CASSQVQGLNEKLFF. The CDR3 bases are TGCGCCAGCAGCCAAGTACAGGGGCTTAATGAAAAACTGTTTTTT.

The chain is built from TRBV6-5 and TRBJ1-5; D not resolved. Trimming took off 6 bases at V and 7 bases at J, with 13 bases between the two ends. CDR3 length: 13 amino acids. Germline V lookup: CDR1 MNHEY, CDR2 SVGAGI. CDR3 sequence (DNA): TGTGCCAGCAGCCCCACACCGGGACAGCCCCAGCATTTT. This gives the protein CASSPTPGQPQHF.

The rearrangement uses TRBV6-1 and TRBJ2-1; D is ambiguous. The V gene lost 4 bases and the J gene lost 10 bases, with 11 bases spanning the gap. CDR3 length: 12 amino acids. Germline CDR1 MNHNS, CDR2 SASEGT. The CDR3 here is CASSGALREQFF. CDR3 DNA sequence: TGTGCCAGCAGTGGGGCTCTACGAGAGCAGTTCTTC.

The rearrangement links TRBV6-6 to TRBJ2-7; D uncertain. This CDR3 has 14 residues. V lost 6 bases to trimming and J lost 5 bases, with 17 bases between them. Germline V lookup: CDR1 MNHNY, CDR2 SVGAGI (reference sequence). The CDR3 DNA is TGTGCCAGCAGCTCGAAGAGTGGTAGTCACGAGCAGTACTTC. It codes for CASSSKSGSHEQYF.

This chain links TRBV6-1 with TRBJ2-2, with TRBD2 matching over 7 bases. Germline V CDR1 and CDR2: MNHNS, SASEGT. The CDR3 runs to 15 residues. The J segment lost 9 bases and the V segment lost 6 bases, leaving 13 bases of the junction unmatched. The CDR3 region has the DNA TGTGCCAGCAGGGGAGCCTCTTGGGGGGGTTGGGAGCTGTTTTTT. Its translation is CASRGASWGGWELFF.

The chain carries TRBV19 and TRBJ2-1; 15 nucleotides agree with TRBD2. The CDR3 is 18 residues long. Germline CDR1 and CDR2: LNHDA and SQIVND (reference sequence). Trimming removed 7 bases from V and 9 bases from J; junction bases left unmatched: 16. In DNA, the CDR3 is TGTGCCAGTACAGTAGGGATTCCGGGACTAGCGGGAGGTAGTGAGCAGTTCTTC. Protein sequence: CASTVGIPGLAGGSEQFF.